Listed here are 9 T cell receptor beta chains from one sample, sequenced in a study of blood T cell repertoires in COVID-19 (dated by TCRdb to the early 2020s). The library was made by the immunoSEQ multiplex PCR assay. TCRdb retrieved this table from immuneACCESS and kept in-frame rearrangements only. Not all clones are present; in checked studies, unresolved V genes account for under half, and no reason is known for the remainder. The table for this sample lists about 220,000 clones; approximately 81% of them were counted only once. The top ten clones comprise just under 20% of the sample. Material: peripheral blood. These TCRs come from a man aged 25-40 years with active or convalescent COVID-19.

For the CDR3, the DNA is TGCGCCAGCAGCCAACCCGGGGTAGGGGGAGAGACCCAGTACTTC. Its protein is CASSQPGVGGETQYF. J is TRBJ2-5 and V is TRBV4-3; possible D gene TRBD1, 6 bases. The germline V and J ends were trimmed by 2 bases and 4 bases, with 14 bases remaining between them. CDR3 length: 15 amino acids. The V gene's germline CDR1 is LGHNA and CDR2 YSLEER.

The CDR3 nucleotides read TGTGCCAGCAGTCGCGAGCGGGCTAGCACAGATACGCAGTATTTT. Its translation: CASSRERASTDTQYF. The chain uses TRBV6-2 or TRBV6-3 and TRBJ2-3, with a tentative D call TRBD2 (6 bases). The germline V and J ends were trimmed by 5 bases and 0 bases, with 12 bases remaining between them. The CDR3 covers 15 residues. Germline CDR1 is MNHEY and CDR2 is SVGEGT.

V and J are TRBV6-5 and TRBJ2-3; D may be TRBD2 (6 bases). The CDR3 is 16 residues long. V lost 0 bases and J 7 bases, leaving 17 bases between the germline ends. Germline CDR1 is MNHEY and CDR2 is SVGAGI. CDR3 loop: CASSYSEGLARNTQYF. As DNA, the CDR3 is TGTGCCAGCAGTTACTCGGAGGGCCTGGCCCGCAATACGCAGTATTTT.

J is TRBJ1-5 and V is TRBV11-2; D perhaps matches TRBD1 (6 bases). This CDR3 has 15 residues. Trimming shortened V by 5 bases and J by 0 bases, and 11 bases separated the two germline ends. CDR1 SGHAT and CDR2 FQNNGV come from the germline V gene. The CDR3 sequence: CASSLGQNSNQPQHF. CDR3 in DNA: TGTGCCAGCAGCCTTGGACAGAATAGCAATCAGCCCCAGCATTTT.

CDR3 sequence: CASSGGQGPNEKLFF. The CDR3, as DNA: TGCGCCAGCAGTGGAGGACAGGGGCCTAATGAAAAACTGTTTTTT. The V call is TRBV10-1, the J call TRBJ1-4; 9 positions match TRBD1. The CDR3 has 15 residues. The junction had 3 bases not matched to a gene; V was cut back by 4 bases and J by 3 bases. The germline gives CDR1 WNHNN, CDR2 SYGVQD (reference sequence).

The V call is TRBV15, the J call TRBJ1-3; D is unresolved. Germline V CDR1 and CDR2: LNHNV, YYDKDF (reference sequence). The length of the CDR3 is 13 residues. The V end was cut by 11 bases, the J end by 4 bases, with 15 bases between. CDR3 in DNA: TGTGCCCCTGGGCCCAGAGCCGGAAACACCATATATTTT. Translated, it gives CAPGPRAGNTIYF.

The rearrangement joins TRBV28 to TRBJ2-2, with D tentatively TRBD1 (5 bases). The V and J ends lost 7 bases and 5 bases respectively, with 11 bases between them. CDR1 and CDR2 (germline): MDHEN, SYDVKM. The CDR3 length is 13 residues. In DNA form, the CDR3 reads TGTGCCAGCATCCTGACAGCTACCGGGGAGCTGTTTTTT. It codes for CASILTATGELFF.

The genes are TRBV7-2 and TRBJ1-2; 8 bases match TRBD1. The ends lost 5 bases at V and 6 bases at J; junction bases unmatched: 8. The CDR3 sequence is 14 residues long. Looked up from germline, CDR1 is SGHTA and CDR2 is FQGNSA. The CDR3 sequence is CASSRTGNVDGYTF. In DNA, the CDR3 is TGTGCCAGCAGCCGGACAGGGAATGTGGATGGCTACACCTTC.

The rearrangement joins TRBV11-2 to TRBJ2-3, with 8 nucleotides matching TRBD1. Per germline, CDR1 SGHAT and CDR2 FQNNGV. With V trimmed by 5 bases and J by 3 bases, 7 bases remained unmatched. The CDR3 runs to 15 residues. The CDR3 region has the DNA TGTGCCAGCAGCACCCGACAGGGGAGGACAGATACGCAGTATTTT. Encoded protein: CASSTRQGRTDTQYF.